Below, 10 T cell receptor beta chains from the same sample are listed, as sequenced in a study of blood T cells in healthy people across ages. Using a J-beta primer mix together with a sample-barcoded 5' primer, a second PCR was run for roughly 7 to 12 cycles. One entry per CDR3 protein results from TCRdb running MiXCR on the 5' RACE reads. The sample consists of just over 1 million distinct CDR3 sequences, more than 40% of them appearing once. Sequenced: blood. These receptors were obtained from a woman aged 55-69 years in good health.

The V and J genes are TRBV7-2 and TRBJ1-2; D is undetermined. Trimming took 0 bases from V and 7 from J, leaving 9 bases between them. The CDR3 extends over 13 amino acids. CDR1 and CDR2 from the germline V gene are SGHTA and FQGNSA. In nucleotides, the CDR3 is TGTGCCAGCAGCTTAGCCCAGGATGGTGGCTACACCTTC. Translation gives CASSLAQDGGYTF. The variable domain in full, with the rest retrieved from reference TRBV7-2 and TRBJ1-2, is GAGVSQSPSNKVTEKGKDVELRCDPISGHTALYWYRQSLGQGLEFLIYFQGNSAPDKSGLPSDRFSAERTGGSVSTLTIQRTQQEDSAVYLCASSLAQDGGYTFGSGTRLTVV.

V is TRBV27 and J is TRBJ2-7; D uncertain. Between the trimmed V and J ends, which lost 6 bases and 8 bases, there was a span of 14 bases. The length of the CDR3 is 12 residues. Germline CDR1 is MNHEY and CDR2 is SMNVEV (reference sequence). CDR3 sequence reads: CASSRHGGKQYF. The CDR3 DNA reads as TGTGCCAGCAGCCGCCATGGTGGGAAGCAGTACTTC.

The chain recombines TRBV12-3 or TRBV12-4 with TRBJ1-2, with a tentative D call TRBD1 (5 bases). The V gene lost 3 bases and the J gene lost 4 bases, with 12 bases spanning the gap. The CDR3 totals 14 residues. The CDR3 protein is CASSFRQLFYGYTF. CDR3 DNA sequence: TGTGCCAGCAGTTTTCGACAGCTATTCTATGGCTACACCTTC.

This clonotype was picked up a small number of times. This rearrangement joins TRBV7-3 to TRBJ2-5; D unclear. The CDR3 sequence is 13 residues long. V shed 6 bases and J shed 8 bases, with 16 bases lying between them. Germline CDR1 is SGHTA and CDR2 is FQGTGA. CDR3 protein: CASSPGPPETQYF. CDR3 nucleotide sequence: TGTGCCAGCAGTCCCGGCCCACCCGAAACCCAGTACTTC.

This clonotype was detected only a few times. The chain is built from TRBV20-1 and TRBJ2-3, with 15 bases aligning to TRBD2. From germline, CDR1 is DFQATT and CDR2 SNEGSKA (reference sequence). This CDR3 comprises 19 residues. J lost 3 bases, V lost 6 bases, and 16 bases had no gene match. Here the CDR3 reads CSAKDRFRTSGRGTDTQYF. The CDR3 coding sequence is TGCAGTGCAAAGGACAGGTTTCGGACTAGCGGGAGGGGGACAGATACGCAGTATTTT.

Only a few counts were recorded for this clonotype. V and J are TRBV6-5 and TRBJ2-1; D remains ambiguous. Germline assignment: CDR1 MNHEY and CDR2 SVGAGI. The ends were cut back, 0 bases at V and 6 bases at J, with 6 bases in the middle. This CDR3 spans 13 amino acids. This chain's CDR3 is CASSYSFGNEQFF. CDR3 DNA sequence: TGTGCCAGCAGTTACTCGTTCGGCAATGAGCAGTTCTTC.

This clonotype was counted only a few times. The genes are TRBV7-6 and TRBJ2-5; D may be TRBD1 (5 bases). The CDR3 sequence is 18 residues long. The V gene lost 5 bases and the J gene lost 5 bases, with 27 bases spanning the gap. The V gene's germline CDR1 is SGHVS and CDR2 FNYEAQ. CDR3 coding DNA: TGTGCCAGCAGCAAAATCCTGGGCAGGGTTGGATGGTGGGAGACCCAGTACTTC. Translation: CASSKILGRVGWWETQYF.

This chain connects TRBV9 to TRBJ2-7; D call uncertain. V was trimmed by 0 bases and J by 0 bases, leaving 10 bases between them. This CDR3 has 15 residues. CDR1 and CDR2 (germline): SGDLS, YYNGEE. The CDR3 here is CASSVEGNPSYEQYF. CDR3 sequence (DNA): TGTGCCAGCAGCGTAGAAGGGAACCCCTCCTACGAGCAGTACTTC. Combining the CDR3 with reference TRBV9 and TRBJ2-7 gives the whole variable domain DSGVTQTPKHLITATGQRVTLRCSPRSGDLSVYWYQQSLDQGLQFLIQYYNGEERAKGNILERFSAQQFPDLHSELNLSSLELGDSALYFCASSVEGNPSYEQYFGPGTRLTVT.

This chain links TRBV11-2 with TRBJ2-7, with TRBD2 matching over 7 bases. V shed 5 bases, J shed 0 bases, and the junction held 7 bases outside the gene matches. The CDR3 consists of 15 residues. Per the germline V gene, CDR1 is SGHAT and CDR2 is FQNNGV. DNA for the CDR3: TGTGCCAGCAGCCTTAGCGGGTATAGCTCCTACGAGCAGTACTTC. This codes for CASSLSGYSSYEQYF.

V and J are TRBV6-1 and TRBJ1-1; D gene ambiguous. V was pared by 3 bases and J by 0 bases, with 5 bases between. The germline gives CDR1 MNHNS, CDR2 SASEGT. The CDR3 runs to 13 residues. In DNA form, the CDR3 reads TGTGCCAGCAGTGACAGTGTGAACACTGAAGCTTTCTTT. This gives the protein CASSDSVNTEAFF.